This T cell receptor beta chain emerged from a study of glioma-infiltrating T cells (dated by TCRdb to about 2016). With respect to the entire study: Glioma tissue, non-neoplastic brain tissue and matched peripheral blood mononuclear cells were used as sources from which TCR alpha- and beta-chain repertoires were sequenced. The paired cohort comprised three low-grade glioma patients, about eight primary glioblastoma patients and three non-glioma patients contributing non-neoplastic brain tissue. Each tissue-infiltrating repertoire was compared with the same patient's peripheral blood repertoire to measure divergence between tissue and blood T-cell populations. The study at large found these results: Small numbers underpinned the group comparisons: 8 or 9 glioblastoma patients, three low-grade glioma patients and three non-neoplastic patients. Only a very small number of CDR3 sequences turned up in both tissue and blood, a result put down to high CDR3 diversity combined with limited sampling. VJ-independent divergence between tissue and blood was lower than expected in non-neoplastic patients but higher than expected in all gliomas, particularly low-grade gliomas.

In this sample, this clonotype turned up a few times. The antigen it recognizes is unknown. Nothing much larger sits one base from this clone, and base qualities are not available. The germline V gene (reference sequence) sets CDR1 to LNHDA and CDR2 to SQIVND. V was cut back by 5 bases and J by 2 bases, leaving a gap of 10 bases between them. The CDR3, from cysteine to phenylalanine, totals 14 residues. Left in the record is the CDR3 DNA by itself, 42 bases read in frame from the first base. TCR alpha and beta CDR3 regions were amplified with the iRepertoire nested amplicon-rescue multiplex PCR (arm-PCR) platform from RNA. For one-step reverse transcription and amplification, roughly 85-400 ng of tissue mRNA or PBMC total RNA was used as input. Following bead purification, Illumina adapters were added through a secondary multiplex PCR, and the libraries were then gel-purified between 200 and 400 bp. Libraries carried internal 6-nucleotide barcodes used for demultiplexing. Sequencing of libraries was performed on an Illumina MiSeq with 2x220 or 2x250 nucleotide paired-end reads. As for the authors' bioinformatics: Paired reads were merged with FLASH 1.2.11 and aligned to the GRCh37 human genome with BWA-MEM before extracting TRA and TRB reads. For V and J assignment, an IMGT-derived reference of cassette sequences and CDR3 motifs that included pseudogenes was used. Reads were translated in three frames, and productive CDR3s were defined as those with a C...FGXG motif and no stop codons. Clonotypes were defined as unique combinations of V-J cassette pair and CDR3 amino acid sequence. Hamming distance filtering was applied to reads, with thresholds set by the sequence error rate of each sample in mapped regions. Starting from the raw public reads, TCRdb applied fastp trimming at Q25, assembled clones with MiXCR and retained in-frame beta chains. Rows with one shared CDR3 protein collapse into an entry with the most common genes and DNA. The V and J calls and clone size come from TCRdb's table, not from the authors' own analysis. For this sample there are tens of thousands of distinct CDR3 sequences; 20% to 25% appear just once. The leading ten clones occupy around 7% of the sample.

This sequence was found in a human donor with low-grade glioma or glioblastoma, undergoing nonglioma brain surgery, or in good health (not recorded which). The V and J genes are TRBV19 and TRBJ2-1; the D gene assignment is ambiguous. The sample taken for sequencing was glioma tissue, nonneoplastic brain tissue, or PBMCs (not recorded which). The CDR3 sequence is CASSQWTAYNEQFF. The DNA sequence follows: TGTGCCAGTAGTCAATGGACGGCCTACAATGAGCAGTTCTTC.